This T cell receptor (beta chain) was found in a study of blood T cell repertoires in COVID-19. Libraries were prepared by immunoSEQ multiplex PCR; TCRdb keeps only in-frame clonotypes and omits some of them. The sample consists of roughly 200,000 clones, 65% to 90% of them appearing once. V was cut by 1 base and J by 6 bases, with 7 bases left in between. This CDR3 region has 13 residues. Germline CDR1 SEHNR, CDR2 FQNEAQ (reference sequence). The chain combines TRBV7-9 with TRBJ2-1; D perhaps matches TRBD1 (5 bases). Specimen: PBMCs or T cells enriched from blood (not recorded which). This clonotype originated in an older woman with acute COVID-19. CDR3 protein: CASSLGGSNEQFF. Written as DNA, the CDR3 is TGTGCCAGCAGCTTAGGGGGCAGCAATGAGCAGTTCTTC.